The rows below give T cell receptor beta chains drawn from one sample of a study of blood T cell repertoires in COVID-19. Method: immunoSEQ multiplex PCR; TCRdb's copy keeps in-frame clones and lacks some. The data hold about 92,000 clones, with 80% observed a single time. The sequencing input was peripheral blood. Receptor source: a middle-aged man who had recovered from COVID-19. The CDR3 runs from the conserved cysteine through the conserved F or W. A D gene is named only where the DNA matches it firmly. Part of the rows lack a size; the others show once, few, many or a class for expanded clones.

J,size,V,D,DNA,CDR3
TRBJ2-7,few,TRBV4-2,TRBD2,TGTGCCAGCAGCCAAGAGGCGGGGGGTTCCTACGAGCAGTACTTC,CASSQEAGGSYEQYF
TRBJ1-1,-,TRBV27,TRBD1,TGTGCCAGCACTCAAGGGACAGGGGGGAACACTGAAGCTTTCTTT,CASTQGTGGNTEAFF
TRBJ2-1,few,TRBV5-6,-,TGTGCCAGCAGCCCTGTCGGGGGTTCCTACAATGAGCAGTTCTTC,CASSPVGGSYNEQFF
TRBJ1-2,-,TRBV5-1,-,TGCGCCAGCAGCTTGGCGGGCAGGGCAGCGAACTATGGCTACACCTTC,CASSLAGRAANYGYTF
TRBJ1-4,-,TRBV7-2,TRBD1,TGTGCCAGCAGCAACCGACAGGGGAGGGAAAAACTGTTTTTT,CASSNRQGREKLFF
TRBJ2-3,-,TRBV7-2,-,TGTGCCAGCAGTTCCCGCCTAGGCAGCACAGATACGCAGTATTTT,CASSSRLGSTDTQYF
TRBJ2-5,once,TRBV30,-,TGTGCCTGGGCCCAAGGGGCCAGGGGTGAGACCCAGTACTTC,CAWAQGARGETQYF
TRBJ1-2,-,TRBV5-4,-,TGTGCCAGCACCCCCTCGACAGGACCCTATGGCTACACCTTC,CASTPSTGPYGYTF
TRBJ1-3,-,TRBV19,-,TGTGCCAGTAGCGTACAGAGCTCTGGAAACACCATATATTTT,CASSVQSSGNTIYF
TRBJ2-3,-,TRBV6-5,TRBD1,TGTGCCAGCAGTTACTCTCGGGGACAGGGCACAGATACGCAGTATTTT,CASSYSRGQGTDTQYF
TRBJ1-1,-,TRBV12-3/TRBV12-4,-,TGTGCCAGCAGTTTCGCTATGAACACTGAAGCTTTCTTT,CASSFAMNTEAFF
TRBJ1-2,-,TRBV21-1,-,TGTGCCAGCAGCAAGCTTACGGGACAGGCGGCCTATGGCTACACCTTC,CASSKLTGQAAYGYTF
TRBJ2-7,-,TRBV5-5,TRBD2,TGTGCCAGCAGCCCGCGGGGGGATAGGATGGTCGACGAGCAGTACTTC,CASSPRGDRMVDEQYF
TRBJ2-4,-,TRBV28,TRBD1,TGTGCCAGCAGTTCGCTACGGACAGGGGAAACCAAAAACATTCAGTACTTC,CASSSLRTGETKNIQYF
TRBJ2-7,-,TRBV5-1,-,TGCGCCAGCAGCTTAGTCGGGAGTTCGAACGAGCAGTACTTC,CASSLVGSSNEQYF
TRBJ1-5,-,TRBV10-2,TRBD1,TGCGCCAGCAGAGACAGGGGCAATCAGCCCCAGCATTTT,CASRDRGNQPQHF
TRBJ2-6,-,TRBV5-4,TRBD2,TGTGCCAGCAGCTCCAATAACCTAGCGGGATTCTACTCTGGGGCCAACGTCCTGACTTTC,CASSSNNLAGFYSGANVLTF
TRBJ2-2,-,TRBV9,TRBD2,TGTGCCAGCACCTCCCAGGCGGCGGGGGGGAGGAACACCGGGGAGCTGTTTTTT,CASTSQAAGGRNTGELFF
TRBJ1-1,few,TRBV14,TRBD1,TGTGCCAGCAGCCTGGGACAGCCGGGGTGGGGCGCCGAAGCTTTCTTT,CASSLGQPGWGAEAFF
TRBJ1-5,-,TRBV4-2,TRBD1,TGTGCCAGCAGCCAGGGGGACAGCACTTATAGCAATCAGCCCCAGCATTTT,CASSQGDSTYSNQPQHF
TRBJ2-1,-,TRBV5-1,-,TGCGCCAGCAGGGCGGGAAGCTACAATGAGCAGTTCTTC,CASRAGSYNEQFF
TRBJ2-7,-,TRBV7-9,TRBD2,TGTGCCAGCAGCTCCCCGACTAGCGGGGGCTACGAGCAGTACTTC,CASSSPTSGGYEQYF
TRBJ2-3,few,TRBV25-1,TRBD2,TGTGCCAGCAGTGAAGGCGGGAGACCCCCAGATACGCAGTATTTT,CASSEGGRPPDTQYF
TRBJ2-1,-,TRBV19,TRBD2,TGTGCCAGTAGTATAGACGCGGGAGGGCCAGGGGCTGAGCAGTTCTTC,CASSIDAGGPGAEQFF
TRBJ2-4,-,TRBV5-4,-,TGTGCCAGCAGTCCCACTGCATCCAAAAACATTCAGTACTTC,CASSPTASKNIQYF
TRBJ2-3,medium-sized,TRBV6-4,-,TGTGCCAGCAGTGACTCGTCAGGGGGCACAGATACGCAGTATTTT,CASSDSSGGTDTQYF
TRBJ2-7,few,TRBV10-3,-,TGTGCCATCAGTGATGTAAACAGGGTCTCCTACGAGCAGTACTTC,CAISDVNRVSYEQYF
TRBJ1-2,few,TRBV2,-,TGTGCCAGCAGACAATATGGCTACACCTTC,CASRQYGYTF
TRBJ2-1,few,TRBV18,-,TGTGCCAGCTCACTCGACCGACCAGGGGATAATGAGCAGTTCTTC,CASSLDRPGDNEQFF
TRBJ1-1,-,TRBV10-1,TRBD1,TGCGCCAGCAGTGTTGGGACAGGGCGAGCTTTCTTT,CASSVGTGRAFF
TRBJ2-3,-,TRBV12-3/TRBV12-4,TRBD2,TGTGCCAGCAGACTAGCGGGAGATACGCAGTATTTT,CASRLAGDTQYF
TRBJ2-7,-,TRBV30,-,TGTGCCTGGGCGATAGGAGCCCGAACCTACGAGCAGTACTTC,CAWAIGARTYEQYF
TRBJ2-1,-,TRBV19,-,TGTGCCAGTAGTATATCCAGTTACAATGAGCAGTTCTTC,CASSISSYNEQFF
TRBJ1-1,-,TRBV7-2,-,TGTGCCAGCAGCATTAAGAGGAACACTGAAGCTTTCTTT,CASSIKRNTEAFF
TRBJ1-4,-,TRBV6-5,-,TGTGCCAGCAGTTACTCTTCGGGGGAATGGGAAAAACTGTTTTTT,CASSYSSGEWEKLFF
TRBJ2-4,-,TRBV6-1,-,TGTGCCAGCAGTGAAAGCTGGGGCAGGGGAGCCAAAAACATTCAGTACTTC,CASSESWGRGAKNIQYF
TRBJ2-2,-,TRBV29-1,-,TGCAGTTGGAGAAGGGAGGACACCGGGGAGCTGTTTTTT,CSWRREDTGELFF
TRBJ2-1,-,TRBV27,-,TGTGCCAGCAGTTTATCGCCGACTGCCTTTTCGGATGAGCAGTTCTTC,CASSLSPTAFSDEQFF
TRBJ1-1,-,TRBV5-1,-,TGCGCCAGCAGCCTGACAGTTATGAACACTGAAGCTTTCTTT,CASSLTVMNTEAFF
TRBJ1-4,-,TRBV7-9,-,TGTGCCAGCAGCGAAACAGGGATCGGACTGTTTTTT,CASSETGIGLFF
TRBJ1-2,many,TRBV5-4,-,TGTGCCAGCAGCTCGACAGTCACCTATGGCTACACCTTC,CASSSTVTYGYTF
TRBJ1-5,-,TRBV7-8,-,TGTGCCAGCAGCTTAGAAGCTAGCAATCAGCCCCAGCATTTT,CASSLEASNQPQHF
TRBJ1-2,once,TRBV7-6,TRBD1,TGTGCCAGCAGCAGACAGGGGGGCTACACCTTC,CASSRQGGYTF
TRBJ1-1,-,TRBV4-2,-,TGTGCCAGCAGCCAAGAAGAGGGCACTGAAGCTTTCTTT,CASSQEEGTEAFF
TRBJ2-5,-,TRBV2,TRBD1,TGTGCCAGCAGTGACGCGGCCCCAGGGGGCTGGGAGACCCAGTACTTC,CASSDAAPGGWETQYF
TRBJ1-6,once,TRBV19,-,TGTGCCAGTAGTATAGAGGGCGCTTATAATTCACCCCTCCACTTT,CASSIEGAYNSPLHF
TRBJ2-1,-,TRBV3-1/TRBV3-2,TRBD2,TGTGCCAGCAGCCAAACCTGGACTAGCTTGAGCTCCTACAATGAGCAGTTCTTC,CASSQTWTSLSSYNEQFF
TRBJ1-2,medium-sized,TRBV15,TRBD1,TGTGCCACCAGCAGAGTGACAGGGAGGTATGGCTACACCTTC,CATSRVTGRYGYTF
TRBJ1-2,-,TRBV5-3,-,TGTGCCAGAAGCGTAACAGAGCAGTATGGCTACACCTTC,CARSVTEQYGYTF
TRBJ2-2,-,TRBV18,-,TGTGCCAGCTCAACGACTCCGGGGAGGCCGAACACCGGGGAGCTGTTTTTT,CASSTTPGRPNTGELFF
TRBJ1-3,-,TRBV5-1,-,TGCGCCAGCAGCTTGGGCGGCTACTCTGGAAACACCATATATTTT,CASSLGGYSGNTIYF
TRBJ2-7,once,TRBV6-2/TRBV6-3,-,TGTGCCAGCAGTACCTCCTACGTTGAGCAGTACTTC,CASSTSYVEQYF
TRBJ2-7,-,TRBV6-5,-,TGTGCCAGCTATATCGGCACAGGAGCCTACGAGCAGTACTTC,CASYIGTGAYEQYF
TRBJ2-1,-,TRBV6-4,TRBD2,TGTGCCAGCAGTGACTCGACTAGCGGGACGAACAATGAGCAGTTCTTC,CASSDSTSGTNNEQFF
TRBJ2-2,-,TRBV6-6,-,TGTGCCAGCAGTTACACCGAAGCGGGGAACACCGGGGAGCTGTTTTTT,CASSYTEAGNTGELFF
TRBJ2-3,-,TRBV18,-,TGTGCCAGCTCACCAGGGAGAAGGACAGATACGCAGTATTTT,CASSPGRRTDTQYF
TRBJ1-5,-,TRBV19,TRBD1,TGTGCCAGTGGCGGGACAGGGGGGCGCCAGCCCCAGCATTTT,CASGGTGGRQPQHF
TRBJ2-3,-,TRBV4-1,TRBD1,TGCGCCAGCGGGGGGACAGGGGTGGTAGATACGCAGTATTTT,CASGGTGVVDTQYF
TRBJ2-4,few,TRBV10-2,-,TGCGCCAGCTCCCCCCAGAACATTCAGTACTTC,CASSPQNIQYF